Presented here are 20 T cell receptor beta chains from one specimen sequenced in a study of blood T cell repertoires in COVID-19. Repertoires were generated with immunoSEQ multiplex PCR, while TCRdb's copy carries only in-frame clones and drops some. Altogether about 220,000 clones are present, approximately 82% being singletons, with the ten largest covering about 3.9%. Material for sequencing was peripheral blood. Source of these receptors: a woman of 80 years or more with acute or convalescent COVID-19.

In DNA form, the CDR3 reads TGTGCCAGCAGTACGGACAGGGTGTTCACCGGGGAGCTGTTTTTT. Translated: CASSTDRVFTGELFF. This chain connects TRBV2 to TRBJ2-2; TRBD1 aligns across 8 bases. Trimming cost V 5 bases and J 4 bases; bases outside gene matches: 6. The CDR3 loop spans 15 amino acids. Germline assignment: CDR1 SNHLY and CDR2 FYNNEI.

In DNA form, the CDR3 reads TGTGCCAGCAGCGCAGGGGTTTTCGGCACTGAAGCTTTCTTT. This sequence encodes CASSAGVFGTEAFF. This chain joins TRBV7-3 and TRBJ1-1, with D maybe TRBD1 (6 bases). The V end was cut by 5 bases, the J end by 4 bases, with 14 bases between. Germline V gene lookup returns CDR1 SGHTA and CDR2 FQGTGA. The CDR3 is made up of 14 amino acids. The variable domain in full, with the rest retrieved from reference TRBV7-3 and TRBJ1-1, is GAGVSQTPSNKVTEKGKYVELRCDPISGHTALYWYRQSLGQGPEFLIYFQGTGAADDSGLPNDRFFAVRPEGSVSTLKIQRTERGDSAVYLCASSAGVFGTEAFFGQGTRLTVV.

The V call is TRBV10-3, the J call TRBJ2-7; TRBD2 might be the D (5 bases). The germline V gene encodes CDR1 ENHRY and CDR2 SYGVKD. The CDR3 length is 16 residues. The ends were cut back, 2 bases at V and 1 base at J, with 15 bases in the middle. For the CDR3, the DNA is TGTGCCATCAGTGAGCCCAATTCCGACTATTCCTACGAGCAGTACTTC. Its protein product is CAISEPNSDYSYEQYF.

The chain joins TRBV7-2 to TRBJ2-7, with 8 bases fitting TRBD1. Losses at the gene ends were 0 bases for V and 6 bases for J; bases not matched to a gene: 4. Germline lookup yields CDR1 SGHTA and CDR2 FQGNSA. The CDR3 covers 14 residues. CDR3 loop: CASSLAGQVGEQYF. The CDR3 coding sequence is TGTGCCAGCAGCTTAGCGGGACAGGTCGGCGAGCAGTACTTC.

The chain combines TRBV4-2 with TRBJ2-7; the match to TRBD1 covers 8 bases. This CDR3 comprises 15 residues. Trimming removed 0 bases from V and 6 bases from J; junction bases left unmatched: 7. The V gene's germline CDR1 is LGHNA and CDR2 YNFKEQ. CDR3 sequence: CASSQEMDRVSEQYF. The CDR3, as DNA: TGTGCCAGCAGCCAAGAGATGGACAGGGTGAGCGAGCAGTACTTC.

The chain links TRBV3-1 (or the pseudogene TRBV3-2) to TRBJ1-1; D is unresolved. V was cut by 1 base and J by 3 bases, with 9 bases left in between. CDR3 length equals 14 residues. Per germline, CDR1 LGHDT and CDR2 YNNKEL (reference sequence). This chain's CDR3 is CASSQVSSDTEAFF. CDR3 bases: TGTGCCAGCAGCCAAGTTTCCAGCGACACTGAAGCTTTCTTT.

This chain connects TRBV27 to TRBJ1-2; 9 positions agree with TRBD1. CDR1 and CDR2 from the germline V gene are MNHEY and SMNVEV (reference sequence). CDR3 length: 17 amino acids. V was pared by 1 base and J by 8 bases, with 14 bases of the junction left unmatched. Written as DNA, the CDR3 is TGTGCCAGCAGTTTATGGGGCCGGGACAGGGATCGGCGGGGCTACACCTTC. Amino acids: CASSLWGRDRDRRGYTF.

This clone is a singleton in its sample. The CDR3 DNA sequence: TGTGCCAGCAGCTTAGCGGGACAGGGGGGTGAAAAACTGTTTTTT. This translates into CASSLAGQGGEKLFF. The genes are TRBV7-2 and TRBJ1-4; TRBD1 matches at 11 bases. Trimming removed 0 bases from V and 7 bases from J; junction bases left unmatched: 1. This CDR3 has 15 amino acids. Germline loops: CDR1 SGHTA, CDR2 FQGNSA.

The chain recombines TRBV14 with TRBJ2-5; 10 bases are a match to TRBD1. This CDR3 region has 16 residues. Germline V gene data show CDR1 as SGHDN and CDR2 as FVKESK. Germline trimming cut 4 bases from V and 7 bases from J; bases unmatched to any gene: 12. The CDR3 DNA is TGTGCCAGCAGCCCCTCCCGGGGACAGGGGAGTGGGACCCAGTACTTC. Its protein product is CASSPSRGQGSGTQYF.

The rearrangement joins TRBV6-5 to TRBJ1-1; TRBD1 matches at 8 bases. The germline V gene encodes CDR1 MNHEY and CDR2 SVGAGI. This CDR3 region has 15 residues. V trimming: 0 bases; J trimming: 7 bases; junction bases outside the gene matches: 7. CDR3 DNA sequence: TGTGCCAGCAGTTACTCGGGACAGGCTTCCAATGAAGCTTTCTTT. This codes for CASSYSGQASNEAFF.

The CDR3 coding sequence is TGTGCCAGCAGCGTAGTCGCGGGAGAGACCCAGTACTTC. This codes for CASSVVAGETQYF. The J gene is TRBJ2-5, the V gene TRBV9, with D possibly TRBD2 on 5 matching bases. V lost 0 bases, J lost 4 bases, and 7 bases lay in between. The germline V gene has CDR1 SGDLS and CDR2 YYNGEE. The length of the CDR3 is 13 residues.

The chain couples TRBV5-4 to TRBJ2-7, with 11 positions matching TRBD1. Germline lookup yields CDR1 SGHNT and CDR2 YYREEE (reference sequence). The CDR3 sequence is 16 residues long. V was clipped by 4 bases and J by 3 bases; unmatched bases: 9. The CDR3 DNA sequence: TGTGCCAGCAGCATTTCCTTGGGGACAGGGGGCTACGAGCAGTACTTC. Translated, it gives CASSISLGTGGYEQYF.

The chain employs TRBV6-6 and TRBJ2-2; D gene uncertain. The germline V gene has CDR1 MNHNY and CDR2 SVGAGI (reference sequence). CDR3 length equals 14 residues. With 8 bases removed from V and 1 base from J, the gap between germline ends came to 11 bases. The CDR3: CASEARVNTGELFF. CDR3 sequence (DNA): TGTGCCAGCGAGGCGCGAGTGAACACCGGGGAGCTGTTTTTT.

The V gene is TRBV6-5, the J gene TRBJ1-1, with a tentative D call TRBD1 (5 bases). Germline V gene data show CDR1 as MNHEY and CDR2 as SVGAGI. Trimming took 0 bases from V and 8 from J, leaving 19 bases between them. CDR3 length: 16 amino acids. The CDR3 bases are TGTGCCAGCAGTTACTCGATTTCCTTGGGGCCAGGAGAAGCTTTCTTT. Encoded protein: CASSYSISLGPGEAFF.

This sequence joins TRBV5-1 and TRBJ2-5; tentative D call: TRBD1 (6 bases). V dropped 2 bases and J dropped 4 bases, with 12 bases sitting between them. The CDR3 is 14 residues long. Germline-derived CDR1 and CDR2 are SGHRS and YFSETQ. CDR3 in DNA: TGCGCCAGCAGCTTCGGACAGTGGGGAGAGACCCAGTACTTC. Protein product: CASSFGQWGETQYF.

The J gene is TRBJ1-1, the V gene TRBV20-1; D gene unclear. V shed 3 bases and J shed 7 bases, with 15 bases lying between them. CDR1 and CDR2 from the germline V gene are DFQATT and SNEGSKA (reference sequence). The CDR3 contains 13 residues. The CDR3 DNA reads as TGCAGTGCTAGTATTCCAGGATCAAGTGAAGCTTTCTTT. This encodes CSASIPGSSEAFF.

A single count supports this clone. This chain connects TRBV6-5 to TRBJ1-1; 9 bases line up with TRBD1. Germline V lookup: CDR1 MNHEY, CDR2 SVGAGI. V was clipped by 5 bases and J by 10 bases; unmatched bases: 8. CDR3 length: 13 residues. The CDR3 protein is CASSTPGQGSAFF. CDR3 DNA sequence: TGTGCCAGCAGTACCCCGGGACAGGGATCAGCTTTCTTT.

The rearrangement links TRBV18 to TRBJ2-2; 12 nucleotides agree with TRBD1. The CDR3 has 15 amino acids. J was trimmed by 7 bases and V by 6 bases; bases with no gene match: 6. CDR1 is KGHSH, CDR2 LQKENI, per germline. This chain's CDR3 is CASSPGQGAVGELFF. The CDR3 DNA is TGTGCCAGCTCCCCGGGACAGGGGGCCGTCGGGGAGCTGTTTTTT. Based on the CDR3 plus reference TRBV18 and TRBJ2-2, the full variable domain is NAGVMQNPRHLVRRRGQEARLRCSPMKGHSHVYWYRQLPEEGLKFMVYLQKENIIDESGMPKERFSAEFPKEGPSILRIQQVVRGDSAAYFCASSPGQGAVGELFFGEGSRLTVL.

This clone was observed once. The rearrangement joins TRBV5-4 to TRBJ2-5, with 9 bases fitting TRBD1. The CDR3 is 15 residues long. In germline, CDR1 is SGHNT, CDR2 YYREEE (reference sequence). Trimming took 6 bases from V and 5 from J; bases not matched to a gene: 11. CDR3 nucleotide sequence: TGTGCCAGCACCCCGAGACAGGGGGTAGGGGAGACCCAGTACTTC. Its translation: CASTPRQGVGETQYF.

The chain carries TRBV11-3 and TRBJ2-2; maybe TRBD2 (5 bases). Germline values: CDR1 SGHNT, CDR2 YENEEA. Trimming shortened V by 8 bases and J by 7 bases, and 17 bases separated the two germline ends. This CDR3 spans 14 amino acids. CDR3 region: CASVPRVGDGELFF. Written as DNA, the CDR3 is TGTGCCAGCGTGCCCCGGGTGGGAGACGGGGAGCTGTTTTTT. Full variable domain (rest looked up from reference TRBV11-3 and TRBJ2-2): EAGVVQSPRYKIIEKKQPVAFWCNPISGHNTLYWYLQNLGQGPELLIRYENEEAVDDSQLPKDRFSAERLKGVDSTLKIQPAELGDSAVYLCASVPRVGDGELFFGEGSRLTVL.